This TCR beta chain was recovered during a study of blood T cell repertoires in COVID-19 (dated by TCRdb to 2018 to 2020). General notes on the study: Samples covering the acute and convalescent phases of COVID-19 were provided by collaborators in the United States, Italy and Spain. The prospective study material was composed of cDNA or gDNA derived from T cells, B-cell-depleted T cells, or PBMCs. Deeply sampled blood TCRbeta repertoires from subjects exposed to, actively infected with, or recovered from COVID-19 were included in the dataset. A freely available public database, intended as a resource for researchers studying the immune response to SARS-CoV-2, is where the repertoires were released. The samples were drawn from the first 160 participants of the ongoing ImmuneRACE study and from about 1,200 subjects provided by 6 global collaborators. Sample metadata almost always included a de-identified subject ID, COVID-19 status, age in years and sex. Where available, HLA class I and class II types were obtained from metadata supplied by the sample provider rather than from assay-based typing.

TCRbeta CDR3 regions were amplified from genomic DNA using the immunoSEQ Assay, a bias-controlled multiplex PCR. The authors processed their data as follows. Within the assay, amplification of reference gene primers was used to estimate how many nucleated cells each sample contained. To quantify the absolute abundance of each unique TCRbeta CDR3 rearrangement, sequence reads were collapsed and filtered. For each sample, productive Simpson clonality was calculated as the square root of Simpson's diversity index across productive rearrangements. As stored in TCRdb, this immuneACCESS dataset retains in-frame rearrangements with V and J assigned. A fraction of the clones does not appear; measured against another copy, unresolved V genes explain less than half of the discrepancy, and the remainder lacks a known reason. The DNA gave D and trimming, while V, J and clone size come from that table. The sample yields more than 200,000 clones; around 88% were counted once. The top ten constitute approximately 4.1% of the sample.

Of note for this clone: The target of this receptor is not known. One base away there is no much larger clone; base qualities are not given.

Paper-wide results and their limitations: The quantity of clinical and demographic metadata differed by source and by participant and was supplied without curation.

Participants in the prospective study were enrolled through a virtual design, were aged roughly 18 to 100 years, and lived in roughly 24 United States geographic areas. In the prospective study, cohorts were assigned on the basis of participant-reported clinical history obtained from a screening survey and a study questionnaire. Recovered participants in ImmuneRACE Cohort 3 were defined as having two consecutive negative NP/OP PCR tests, clearance from a healthcare professional, or resolution of symptoms. Each participant in the prospective study had whole blood, serum and a nasopharyngeal or oropharyngeal swab collected by mobile phlebotomists. Additional blood draws and questionnaires over an approximately 2-month period could optionally be provided by prospective study participants. Prospective study blood samples were shipped either frozen or at room temperature before DNA extraction. Per the germline V gene (reference sequence), GTSNPN is the CDR1 and SVGIG is the CDR2. V lost 2 bases and J lost 2 bases; the stretch between them is 15 bases long. CDR3 length: 15 amino acids, cysteine to phenylalanine. Kept here is only the CDR3 DNA, which spans 45 bases and is read in frame from base 1.

The receptor chain draws on TRBV30 and TRBJ1-2; perhaps TRBD1 is the D gene, with 6 bases matching. The origin of this receptor is a woman in her twenties or thirties who had recovered from COVID-19. Sequencing input: PBMCs or T cells enriched from blood (not recorded which). CDR3 sequence: CAWSNRADRNYGYTF. The DNA sequence reads TGTGCCTGGAGTAACAGGGCCGACAGAAACTATGGCTACACCTTC.